This TCR beta chain was profiled in a study of shared clonotypes between healthy human individuals (dated by TCRdb to 2020 to 2022). Study-level background: A few men and a couple of women, aged 18 to 49 years, made up the cohort. To estimate repertoire size and how much clonotype sharing occurs between individuals, the study deeply sequenced the blood TCR repertoires of roughly 5 healthy adults. To increase sequencing depth and limit assay-specific biases, different laboratories used diverse techniques to prepare libraries and sequence TCR repertoires. Leukapheresis yielded between about 0.94 and 8.9 billion PBMCs per donor. For each donor, CD4 naive and CD4 memory were each given three plates, CD8 naive was given two plates, and CD8 memory was given one plate. Beyond this particular receptor, the publication reports: Across four donors, roughly 5% of naive CD4, roughly 3.8% of naive CD8, under 2.5% of memory CD4, and about 0.44% of memory CD8 clonotypes were shared. Sampling was limited to blood, and TCR repertoires in tissue likely differ from TCR repertoires in blood. Rarefaction of sorted-subset datasets indicated incomplete sequencing despite the large sequencing depth. Clonotypes shared by all four sorted-subset donors showed higher generation probabilities than non-shared clonotypes. Estimated clonotype richness was generally larger for naive than for memory subsets. Because the study included a small number of donors, the genetic and exposure-history diversity represented was limited. Based on pairwise subsampling, the degree of clonotype sharing among donors was expected to be affected by sequencing depth.

Using the deep immunoSEQ assay, TCR CDR3 regions were amplified from genomic DNA by multiplex PCR. Extracted genomic DNA from each cell subset was distributed evenly across all wells of several immunoSEQ 96-well plates, and each plate was treated as a replicate. For sorted subsets, around 0.2 ug genomic DNA, equal to tens of thousands of T cell genomes, was loaded into each replicate PCR. Purified libraries were quantified with a Qubit 3.0 fluorometer, sized on a Bioanalyzer 2100, and re-quantified with the KAPA Library Quantification kit. Every immunoSEQ 96-well plate was sequenced on a separate single-read 150-cycle Illumina NextSeq 550 flow cell. Per the authors' processing: Because only junctional sequences without quality scores were contained in the immunoSEQ output, filtering matching that applied to full-length reads could not be performed. Sequences were annotated with PyIR, a Python wrapper for IgBLAST v1.9, and V/J genes and CDR3 were assigned using IMGT germline references. Reads with weak V/J assignments (E-value above 1e-6), missing CDR3, stop codons, out-of-frame junctions, or ambiguous translated residues were removed. V3J clonotypes were defined as sequences sharing an identical inferred V gene, J gene, and CDR3 amino acid sequence. The percentage overlap between two repertoires was calculated by dividing the number of shared unique clonotypes by the size of the smaller repertoire. Three approaches were used to assess repertoire richness: RTK rarefaction, the Chao1 estimator, and Recon v2.1 estimates of unobserved clonotypes. Generation probabilities for all TCRbeta clonotypes obtained by the gDNA method from a handful of donors were computed using OLGA. TCRdb retrieved this table from immuneACCESS and kept in-frame rearrangements only. Not all clones are present; in checked studies, unresolved V genes account for under half, and no reason is known for the remainder. The V and J calls and clone size are taken from that table; D and trimming were inferred from the DNA. Present in this sample are about 1 million clones, about 74% of which were seen just once. Around 1.5% of the sample goes to the ten largest clones.

To note about this clone: Its recognized antigen is unknown. Base quality data are lacking; no much larger clone is found one base away.

CDR1 and CDR2, looked up from the germline V gene (reference sequence), are LNHDA and SQIVND. Its CDR3 holds 13 amino acids, cysteine through phenylalanine. The read is trimmed to its CDR3 DNA, 39 bases read in frame from base 1. V is cut back by 4 bases and J by 5 bases, with 4 bases in the junction unmatched. Donors were healthy HIV-negative adults with no recently reported acute infections or vaccinations. Every donor was a Caucasian adult residing in Nashville, Tennessee, USA. CD4+ T cells were enriched by magnetic negative selection; naive cells were then positively selected on CD45RA, and the negative fraction formed the memory subset. Blood was obtained by leukapheresis, after which PBMCs were separated by Ficoll-Histopaque density gradient centrifugation and cryopreserved in liquid nitrogen vapor phase. Purity and quantity of every magnetically sorted T cell population were checked by analytical flow cytometry. Genomic DNA was isolated from each sorted fraction and quantified by UV absorbance on a Nanodrop 2000c.

The origin of this receptor is a man aged 18-30 years in good health. The chain links TRBV19 with TRBJ1-1; TRBD1 aligns with 7 central bases. Source material: memory CD4+ T cells sorted from blood. The cell subset or site label here, explained by the study, means: CD45RA-negative fraction. The CDR3: CASSKGTVTEAFF. The nucleotides are TGTGCCAGTAGTAAAGGGACAGTGACTGAAGCTTTCTTT.